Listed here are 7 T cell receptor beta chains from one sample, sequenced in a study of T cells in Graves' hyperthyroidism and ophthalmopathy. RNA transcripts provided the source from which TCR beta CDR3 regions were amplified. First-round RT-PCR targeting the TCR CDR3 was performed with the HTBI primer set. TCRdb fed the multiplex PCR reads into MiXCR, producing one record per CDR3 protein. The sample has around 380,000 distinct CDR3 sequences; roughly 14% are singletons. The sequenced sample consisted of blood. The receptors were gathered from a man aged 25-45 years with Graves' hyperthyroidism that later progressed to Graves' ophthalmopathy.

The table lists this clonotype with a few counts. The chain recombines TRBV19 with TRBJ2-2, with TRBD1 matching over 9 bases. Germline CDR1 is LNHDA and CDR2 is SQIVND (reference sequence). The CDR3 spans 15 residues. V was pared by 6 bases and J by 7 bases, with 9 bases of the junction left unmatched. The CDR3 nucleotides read TGTGCCAGTAGCGTACGGGACAGGGCCAACGGGGAGCTGTTTTTT. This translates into CASSVRDRANGELFF.

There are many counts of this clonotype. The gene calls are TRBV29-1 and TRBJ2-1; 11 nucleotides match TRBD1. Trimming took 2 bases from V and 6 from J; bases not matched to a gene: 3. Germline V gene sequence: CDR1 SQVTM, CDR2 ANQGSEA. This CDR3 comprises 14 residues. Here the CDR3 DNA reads TGCAGCGTTGAACCCGGGACAGGGGGCAATGAGCAGTTCTTC. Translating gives CSVEPGTGGNEQFF.

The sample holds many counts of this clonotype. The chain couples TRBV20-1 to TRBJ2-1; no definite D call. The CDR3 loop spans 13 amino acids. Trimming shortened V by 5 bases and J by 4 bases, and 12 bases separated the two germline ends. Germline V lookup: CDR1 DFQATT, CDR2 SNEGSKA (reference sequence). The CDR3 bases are TGCAGTGCTTTGTTTGTTATATACAATGAGCAGTTCTTC. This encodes CSALFVIYNEQFF.

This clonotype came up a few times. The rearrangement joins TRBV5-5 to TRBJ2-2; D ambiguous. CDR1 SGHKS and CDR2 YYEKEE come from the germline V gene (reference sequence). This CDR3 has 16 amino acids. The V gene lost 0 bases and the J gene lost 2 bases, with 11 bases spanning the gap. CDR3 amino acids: CASSLGRISNTGELFF. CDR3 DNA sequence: TGTGCCAGCAGCTTGGGCAGGATTTCTAACACCGGGGAGCTGTTTTTT.

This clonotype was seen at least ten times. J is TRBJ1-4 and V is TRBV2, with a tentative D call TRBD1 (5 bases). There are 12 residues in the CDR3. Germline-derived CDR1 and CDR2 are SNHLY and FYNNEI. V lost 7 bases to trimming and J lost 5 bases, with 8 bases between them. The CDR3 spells CASTGRNEKLFF. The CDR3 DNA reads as TGTGCCAGCACAGGGAGAAATGAAAAACTGTTTTTT.

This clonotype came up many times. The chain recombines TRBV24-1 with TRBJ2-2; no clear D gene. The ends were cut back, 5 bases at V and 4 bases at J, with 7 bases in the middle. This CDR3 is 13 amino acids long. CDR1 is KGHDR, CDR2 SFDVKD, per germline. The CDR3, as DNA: TGTGCCACCAGTGGGCAGACCACCGGGGAGCTGTTTTTT. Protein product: CATSGQTTGELFF.

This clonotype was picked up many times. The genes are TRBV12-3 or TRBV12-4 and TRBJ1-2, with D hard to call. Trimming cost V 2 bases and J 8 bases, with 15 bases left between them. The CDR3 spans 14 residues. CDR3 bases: TGTGCCAGCAGTTTATTAGGCGTGTCGGGGGGCTACACCTTC. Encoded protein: CASSLLGVSGGYTF.